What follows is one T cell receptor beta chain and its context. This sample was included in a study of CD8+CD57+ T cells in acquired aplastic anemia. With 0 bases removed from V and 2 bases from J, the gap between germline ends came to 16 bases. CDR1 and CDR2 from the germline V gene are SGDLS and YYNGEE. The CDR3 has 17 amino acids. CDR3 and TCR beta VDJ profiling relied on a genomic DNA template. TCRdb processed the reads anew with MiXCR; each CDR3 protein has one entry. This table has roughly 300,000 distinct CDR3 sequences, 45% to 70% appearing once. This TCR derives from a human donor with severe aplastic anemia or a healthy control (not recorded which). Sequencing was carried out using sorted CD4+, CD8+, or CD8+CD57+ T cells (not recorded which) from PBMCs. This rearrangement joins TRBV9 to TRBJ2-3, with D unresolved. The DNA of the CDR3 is TGTGCCAGCAGCGTAGATATGGCTACCCGGACCACAGATACGCAGTATTTT. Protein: CASSVDMATRTTDTQYF.